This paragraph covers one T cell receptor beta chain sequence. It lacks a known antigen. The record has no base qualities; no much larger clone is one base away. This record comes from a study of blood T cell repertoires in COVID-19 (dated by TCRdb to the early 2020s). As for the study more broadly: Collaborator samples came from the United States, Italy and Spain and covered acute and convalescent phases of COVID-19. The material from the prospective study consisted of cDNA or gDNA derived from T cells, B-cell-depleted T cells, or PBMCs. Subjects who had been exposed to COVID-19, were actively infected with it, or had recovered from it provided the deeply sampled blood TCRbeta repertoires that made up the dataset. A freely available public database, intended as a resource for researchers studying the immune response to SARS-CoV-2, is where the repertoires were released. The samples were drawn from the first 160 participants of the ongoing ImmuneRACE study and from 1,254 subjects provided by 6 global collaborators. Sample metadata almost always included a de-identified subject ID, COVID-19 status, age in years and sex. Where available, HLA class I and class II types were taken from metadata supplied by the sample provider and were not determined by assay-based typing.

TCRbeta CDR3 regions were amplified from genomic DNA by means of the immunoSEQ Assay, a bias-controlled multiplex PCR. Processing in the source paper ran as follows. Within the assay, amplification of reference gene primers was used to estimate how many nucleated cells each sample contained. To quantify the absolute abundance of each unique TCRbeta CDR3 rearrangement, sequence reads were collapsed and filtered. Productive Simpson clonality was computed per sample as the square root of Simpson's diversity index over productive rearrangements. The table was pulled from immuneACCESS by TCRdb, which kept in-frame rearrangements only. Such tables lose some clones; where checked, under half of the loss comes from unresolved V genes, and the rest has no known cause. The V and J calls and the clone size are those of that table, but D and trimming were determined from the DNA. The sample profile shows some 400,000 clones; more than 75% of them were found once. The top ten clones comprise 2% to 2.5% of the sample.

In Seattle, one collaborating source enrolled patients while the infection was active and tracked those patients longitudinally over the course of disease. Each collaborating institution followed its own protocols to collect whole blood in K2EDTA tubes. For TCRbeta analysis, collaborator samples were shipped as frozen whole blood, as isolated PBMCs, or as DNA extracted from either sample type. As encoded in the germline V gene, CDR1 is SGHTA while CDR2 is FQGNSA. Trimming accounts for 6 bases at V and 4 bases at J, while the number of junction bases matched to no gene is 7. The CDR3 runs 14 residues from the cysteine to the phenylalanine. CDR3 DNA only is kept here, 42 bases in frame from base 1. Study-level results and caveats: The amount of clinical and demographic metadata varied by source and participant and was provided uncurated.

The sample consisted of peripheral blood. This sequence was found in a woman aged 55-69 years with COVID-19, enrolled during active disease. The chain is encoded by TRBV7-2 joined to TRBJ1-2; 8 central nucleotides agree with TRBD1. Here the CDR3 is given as CASSPGTGPYGYTF. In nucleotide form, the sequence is TGTGCCAGCAGTCCCGGGACAGGTCCCTATGGCTACACCTTC.